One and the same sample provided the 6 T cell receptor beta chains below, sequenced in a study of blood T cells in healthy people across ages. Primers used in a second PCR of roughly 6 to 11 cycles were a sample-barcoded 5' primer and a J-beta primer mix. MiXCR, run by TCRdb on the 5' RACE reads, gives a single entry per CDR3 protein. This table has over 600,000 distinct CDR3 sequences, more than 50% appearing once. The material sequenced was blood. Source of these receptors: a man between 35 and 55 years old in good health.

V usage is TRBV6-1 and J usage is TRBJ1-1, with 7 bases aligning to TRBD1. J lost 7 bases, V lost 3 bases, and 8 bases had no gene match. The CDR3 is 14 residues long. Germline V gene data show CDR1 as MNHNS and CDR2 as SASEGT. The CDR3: CASSDRDRLLEAFF. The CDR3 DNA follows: TGTGCCAGCAGTGACCGGGACAGATTACTTGAAGCTTTCTTT.

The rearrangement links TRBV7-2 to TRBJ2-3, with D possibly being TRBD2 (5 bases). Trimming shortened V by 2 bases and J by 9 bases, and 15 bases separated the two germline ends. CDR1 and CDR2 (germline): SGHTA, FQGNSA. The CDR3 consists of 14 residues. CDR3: CASSLIEAGGTQYF. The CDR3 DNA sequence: TGTGCCAGCAGCTTAATCGAGGCAGGCGGGACGCAGTATTTT.

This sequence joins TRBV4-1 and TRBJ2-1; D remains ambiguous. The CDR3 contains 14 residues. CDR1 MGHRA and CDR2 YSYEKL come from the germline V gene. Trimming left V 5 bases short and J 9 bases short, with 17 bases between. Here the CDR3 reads CASSVHQLPPEQFF. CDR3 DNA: TGCGCCAGCAGCGTTCATCAACTTCCGCCTGAGCAGTTCTTC.

Here the CDR3 reads CASSFQRAQETQYF. CDR3 nucleotide sequence: TGTGCCAGCAGTTTCCAGCGGGCCCAAGAGACCCAGTACTTC. The gene calls are TRBV27 and TRBJ2-4; D might be TRBD2 (6 bases). Judging by the DNA end, TRBJ2-5 fits better; the J call may be wrong. The CDR3 covers 14 residues. Germline loops: CDR1 MNHEY, CDR2 SMNVEV (reference sequence).

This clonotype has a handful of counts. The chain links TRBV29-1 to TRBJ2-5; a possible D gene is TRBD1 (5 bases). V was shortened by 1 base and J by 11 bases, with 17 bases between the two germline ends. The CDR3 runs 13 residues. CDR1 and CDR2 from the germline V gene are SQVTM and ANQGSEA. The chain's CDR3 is CSVEGGSYNEQYF. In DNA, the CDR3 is TGCAGCGTTGAAGGGGGCTCCTACAATGAGCAGTACTTC. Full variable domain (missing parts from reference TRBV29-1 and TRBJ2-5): SAVISQKPSRDICQRGTSLTIQCQVDSQVTMMFWYRQQPGQSLTLIATANQGSEATYESGFVIDKFPISRPNLTFSTLTVSNMSPEDSSIYLCSVEGGSYNEQYFGPGTRLLVL.

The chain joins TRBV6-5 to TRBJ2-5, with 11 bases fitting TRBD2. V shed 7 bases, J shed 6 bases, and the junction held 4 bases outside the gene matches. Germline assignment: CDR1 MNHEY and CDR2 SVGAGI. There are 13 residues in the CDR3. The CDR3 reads CASTSGGTKTQYF. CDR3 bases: TGTGCCAGCACTAGCGGGGGGACGAAGACCCAGTACTTC.